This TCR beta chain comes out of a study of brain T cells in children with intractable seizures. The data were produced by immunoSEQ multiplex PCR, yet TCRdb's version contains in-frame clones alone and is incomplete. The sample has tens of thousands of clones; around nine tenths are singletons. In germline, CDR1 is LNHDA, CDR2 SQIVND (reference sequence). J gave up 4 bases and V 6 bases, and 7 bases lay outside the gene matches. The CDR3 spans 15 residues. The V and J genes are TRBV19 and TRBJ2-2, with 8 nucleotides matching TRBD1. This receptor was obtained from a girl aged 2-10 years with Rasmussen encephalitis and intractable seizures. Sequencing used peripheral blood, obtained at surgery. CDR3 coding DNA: TGTGCCAGTAGCCCCACAGGGGGAAGCACCGGGGAGCTGTTTTTT. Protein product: CASSPTGGSTGELFF.